This entry describes one T cell receptor beta chain. A J-beta primer mix and a sample-barcoded 5' primer were used in a second PCR of roughly 7 to 12 cycles. TCRdb re-derived calls from the 5' RACE reads in MiXCR, one entry per CDR3 protein. The data hold around 800,000 distinct CDR3 sequences, with 40% to 65% observed a single time. The CDR3 spans 16 residues. Trimming cost V 4 bases and J 14 bases; bases outside gene matches: 20. CDR1 is LGHDT and CDR2 is YNNKEL in the germline V gene (reference sequence). These data are taken from a study of blood T cells in healthy people across ages. This chain links TRBV3-1 with TRBJ2-3; 8 nucleotides match TRBD2. Sequences were obtained from blood. This TCR was sampled from a man older than 75 in good health. The CDR3 is CASSPTEAGVYRDAYF. The CDR3 DNA follows: TGTGCCAGCAGCCCTACGGAAGCGGGAGTTTACAGAGACGCGTATTTT.